This paragraph covers one T cell receptor (beta chain) sequence. The sample belongs to a study of blood T cell repertoires in COVID-19. The overall study: Sample material is recorded as cDNA or gDNA derived from T cells, B-cell-depleted T cells, or PBMCs.

As processed by the authors: Reference gene primer amplification yielded estimated nucleated cell counts. Some clones are missing from TCRdb's copy, which holds only in-frame ones; the method was immunoSEQ multiplex PCR. V, J and clone size are taken as reported in that table, and D and trimming were inferred from the DNA itself. The sample gives 200,000 to 300,000 clones, around 87% of which show up once; approximately 3% is in the top ten. CDR1 is MNHEY and CDR2 is SVGEGT in the germline V gene. The length of the CDR3 is 17 residues. Trimming cost V 0 bases and J 4 bases; bases outside gene matches: 9.

The rearrangement joins TRBV6-2 or TRBV6-3 to TRBJ2-3; 8 bases map to TRBD2. This sequence originates from a woman between 25 and 40 years old who had recovered from COVID-19. The sample was peripheral blood. The CDR3 spells CASSYSVAGGPSDTQYF. The CDR3 coding sequence is TGTGCCAGCAGTTACTCGGTGGCGGGGGGCCCCTCAGATACGCAGTATTTT.